This T cell receptor (beta chain) appears in the sequencing data of a study of T cells expressing NK-cell markers. Study results and caveats: As a fraction of CD8+ T cells, dominant NKG2C+ clonotypes reached about 1.0-7.5% in six donors. The leading position in the CD3+CD56-NKG2C+ fraction of a handful of donors also went to these clonotypes.

This CDR3 is 15 amino acids long. Germline V gene sequence: CDR1 SNHLY, CDR2 FYNNEI. With regard to this clonotype: Its target is unknown.

UMI-tagged 5'RACE template switching yielded the TCR beta cDNA. TCRdb reprocessed the 5' RACE reads and keeps a single row for each CDR3 protein, giving no DNA. Reported are 550,000 to 600,000 distinct CDR3 sequences; the ten largest clones contain under 4.5%. Sequenced sample: blood T cells: a sorted CD56 or NKG2C T cell subset, CD4+ or CD8+ T cells, or bulk PBMC T cells (not recorded which). The source of this sequence is a man aged 18 to 29 in good health. The chain couples TRBV2 to TRBJ1-5; TCRdb picks TRBD1, but there is no DNA to check that call. The CDR3 loop reads CASRWTGLGNQPQHF.